This entry lists 12 T cell receptor beta chains sequenced from one sample in a study of shared clonotypes between healthy human individuals. The protocol was immunoSEQ multiplex PCR, while the TCRdb copy is restricted to in-frame clones and leaves out a portion. In the table there are some 95,000 clones, over 60% of which are singletons. Sequencing was carried out using memory CD8+ T cells sorted from blood. Subset reported: CD45RO+ cells pooled with CCR7-negative TemRA cells. These receptors were taken from a man aged 25 to 40 in good health.

This clone was seen only a few times. This sample includes further DNA sequences coding for the same CDR3. The chain uses TRBV6-1 and TRBJ1-2; D gene uncertain. The CDR3 is made up of 13 amino acids. V lost 2 bases and J 0 bases, leaving 4 bases between the germline ends. Germline V gene sequence: CDR1 MNHNS, CDR2 SASEGT. CDR3: CASSERPNYGYTF. The DNA for the CDR3 is TGTGCCAGCAGTGAACGGCCTAACTATGGCTACACCTTC.

The sample holds a few counts of this clone. The chain is built from TRBV9 and TRBJ2-1, with D perhaps given as TRBD1 or TRBD2 (5 bases each). The germline V gene has CDR1 SGDLS and CDR2 YYNGEE. With 0 bases removed from V and 10 bases from J, the gap between germline ends came to 11 bases. The CDR3 length is 13 residues. CDR3 sequence reads: CASSVEGTGEQFF. CDR3 DNA sequence: TGTGCCAGCAGCGTAGAGGGGACGGGAGAGCAGTTCTTC.

This clone appeared a few times. The chain couples TRBV6-5 to TRBJ2-7; a weak D match, TRBD1 (6 bases). CDR3 length: 13 residues. Deletions cut 3 bases from V and 1 base from J, with 7 bases between. The germline V gene encodes CDR1 MNHEY and CDR2 SVGAGI. CDR3 amino acids: CASSYQGSYEQYF. The CDR3 nucleotides read TGTGCCAGCAGTTATCAGGGGTCCTACGAGCAGTACTTC.

This clone was detected a few times. The chain joins TRBV4-3 to TRBJ2-4, with a tentative D call TRBD1 (6 bases). CDR1 and CDR2 from the germline V gene are LGHNA and YSLEER. Trimming removed 0 bases at V and 12 bases at J, with 18 bases between. The CDR3 totals 15 residues. The CDR3 protein is CASSQDRGSGVTQYF. The CDR3 DNA is TGCGCCAGCAGCCAAGATAGAGGATCAGGGGTGACTCAGTACTTC.

CDR3 region: CASSQTIGGGYGYTF. The CDR3 DNA sequence: TGCGCCAGCAGCCAGACTATAGGGGGCGGCTATGGCTACACCTTC. V gene TRBV4-1 combines with J gene TRBJ1-2; the match to TRBD1 covers 7 bases. Per germline, CDR1 MGHRA and CDR2 YSYEKL. CDR3 size: 15 residues. The J segment lost 4 bases and the V segment lost 3 bases, leaving 8 bases of the junction unmatched.

J is TRBJ1-2 and V is TRBV28; maybe TRBD1 (5 bases). Per the germline V gene, CDR1 is MDHEN and CDR2 is SYDVKM. With 6 bases removed from V and 6 bases from J, the gap between germline ends came to 26 bases. The CDR3 sequence is 17 residues long. In DNA form, the CDR3 reads TGTGCCAGCAGCCATCGGTGGGGGGGGGACCCCTACGATGGCTACACCTTC. It encodes CASSHRWGGDPYDGYTF.

In the case of this clone: A much larger clone is a single base away; this may be a read error. Other DNA sequences in the sample encode the same CDR3. J is TRBJ2-7 and V is TRBV28; D is undetermined. V lost 3 bases, J lost 4 bases, and 4 bases lay in between. This CDR3 spans 11 amino acids. Per germline, CDR1 MDHEN and CDR2 SYDVKM. The DNA of the CDR3 is TGTGCCAGCAGTTTTTATTACGAGCAGTACTTC. Its translation: CASSFYYEQYF.

The rearrangement links TRBV30 to TRBJ2-7, with 7 bases matching TRBD1. Germline lookup yields CDR1 GTSNPN and CDR2 SVGIG (reference sequence). The CDR3 loop spans 12 amino acids. V was pared by 4 bases and J by 4 bases, with 4 bases of the junction left unmatched. In DNA form, the CDR3 reads TGTGCCTGGAAGGACAGGCAATACGAGCAGTACTTC. Its protein product is CAWKDRQYEQYF.

The chain has TRBV6-1 and TRBJ2-7, with TRBD1 matching over 9 bases. The trim removed 4 bases at V and 0 bases at J, leaving 4 bases unmatched. Germline assignment: CDR1 MNHNS and CDR2 SASEGT. The length of the CDR3 is 15 residues. CDR3 bases: TGTGCCAGCAGTGTCGGGACAGGGAGCTCCTACGAGCAGTACTTC. Translated, it gives CASSVGTGSSYEQYF.

CDR3 nucleotides: TGTGCCAGCAGCCTGACAGGTAGTAAGGAAAAACTGTTTTTT. Its translation is CASSLTGSKEKLFF. The V and J genes are TRBV4-2 and TRBJ1-4; perhaps TRBD1 as D (6 bases). Looked up from germline, CDR1 is LGHNA and CDR2 is YNFKEQ. Trimming stripped 4 bases from V and 8 bases from J, with 14 bases between. This CDR3 is built from 14 residues.

V gene TRBV27 combines with J gene TRBJ2-7, with D possibly TRBD1 on 6 matching bases. Trimming stripped 6 bases from V and 6 bases from J, with 15 bases between. The germline CDR1 and CDR2 sequences are MNHEY and SMNVEV (reference sequence). The CDR3 is 13 amino acids. CDR3 region: CASRSFQGLEQYF. The CDR3 nucleotides read TGTGCCAGCAGAAGTTTCCAGGGGCTCGAGCAGTACTTC.

This clone was seen a few times. This chain joins TRBV27 and TRBJ2-2, with TRBD2 matching over 11 bases. V trimming: 8 bases; J trimming: 4 bases; junction bases outside the gene matches: 9. Per germline, CDR1 MNHEY and CDR2 SMNVEV (reference sequence). This CDR3 is 16 amino acids long. The CDR3 sequence is CASQLTSGMATGELFF. CDR3 coding DNA: TGTGCCAGCCAACTGACTAGCGGGATGGCCACCGGGGAGCTGTTTTTT.